Listed here are 5 T cell receptor beta chains from one sample, sequenced in a study of T cell responses to AZD1222 COVID-19 vaccine. Assay used: immunoSEQ multiplex PCR; TCRdb lists only in-frame clones, some missing. The sample has about 140,000 clones, 80% to 90% seen once. The source was peripheral blood, collected on day 0 of AZD1222 vaccination. Receptor source: an adult in good health.

This chain joins TRBV13 and TRBJ1-1; TRBD1 agrees at 9 bases. Trimming cost V 5 bases and J 4 bases; bases outside gene matches: 8. Germline V gene lookup returns CDR1 PRHDT and CDR2 FYEKMQ (reference sequence). The CDR3 runs 15 residues. The CDR3 here is CASSPRTGESTEAFF. In DNA form, the CDR3 reads TGTGCCAGCAGCCCGCGGACAGGGGAAAGCACTGAAGCTTTCTTT.

The rearrangement joins TRBV11-2 to TRBJ1-2, with 7 bases matching TRBD1. Germline CDR1 is SGHAT and CDR2 is FQNNGV. Unmatched junction bases numbered 10, after V lost 5 bases and J lost 4 bases. The CDR3 has 15 residues. CDR3 nucleotide sequence: TGTGCCAGCAGCGCCAGTGACAGGGTTTCCTATGGCTACACCTTC. This translates into CASSASDRVSYGYTF.

The chain recombines TRBV4-3 with TRBJ1-2; D uncertain. The V and J ends lost 0 bases and 9 bases respectively, with 11 bases between them. This CDR3 has 13 residues. Germline CDR1 LGHNA, CDR2 YSLEER. In nucleotides, the CDR3 is TGCGCCAGCAGCCAAGAGGTAGGGAGCCGCTACACCTTC. As protein: CASSQEVGSRYTF.

This CDR3 reads CASSLTGVVTEAFF. The CDR3 DNA follows: TGCGCCAGCAGTTTAACAGGGGTGGTAACTGAAGCTTTCTTT. V is TRBV5-1 and J is TRBJ1-1, with 7 bases identical to TRBD1. V gave up 5 bases and J gave up 5 bases; unmatched junction bases: 9. The CDR3 has 14 amino acids. CDR1 and CDR2 (germline): SGHRS, YFSETQ.

The chain employs TRBV6-1 and TRBJ2-3; D not resolved. V gave up 1 base and J gave up 6 bases, with 8 bases separating them. CDR3 length equals 13 residues. Germline lookup yields CDR1 MNHNS and CDR2 SASEGT. The CDR3 here is CASSEDLPDTQYF. For the CDR3, the DNA is TGTGCCAGCAGTGAAGATTTACCGGATACGCAGTATTTT.